What follows is one T cell receptor (beta chain) and its context. These data belong to a study of blood T cell repertoires in COVID-19. Study summary: Specimens from acute and convalescent COVID-19 originated in the United States, Italy and Spain.

Here immunoSEQ multiplex PCR was the method, and the copy in TCRdb shows in-frame clones only, minus some. The sample holds 25,000 to 35,000 clones, roughly 90% seen once. The sequence derives from a human donor with active COVID-19. The donor label of this sample is uncertain. Material for sequencing was peripheral blood.

The CDR3 protein is CASSPGQGAYEQYF. The CDR3, as DNA: TGTGCCAGCAGCCCGGGACAGGGGGCCTACGAGCAGTACTTC. This sequence joins TRBV7-9 and TRBJ2-7; TRBD1 matches 11 bases. The CDR3 spans 14 residues. The J segment lost 2 bases and the V segment lost 5 bases, leaving 2 bases of the junction unmatched. CDR1 and CDR2 from the germline V gene are SEHNR and FQNEAQ (reference sequence).